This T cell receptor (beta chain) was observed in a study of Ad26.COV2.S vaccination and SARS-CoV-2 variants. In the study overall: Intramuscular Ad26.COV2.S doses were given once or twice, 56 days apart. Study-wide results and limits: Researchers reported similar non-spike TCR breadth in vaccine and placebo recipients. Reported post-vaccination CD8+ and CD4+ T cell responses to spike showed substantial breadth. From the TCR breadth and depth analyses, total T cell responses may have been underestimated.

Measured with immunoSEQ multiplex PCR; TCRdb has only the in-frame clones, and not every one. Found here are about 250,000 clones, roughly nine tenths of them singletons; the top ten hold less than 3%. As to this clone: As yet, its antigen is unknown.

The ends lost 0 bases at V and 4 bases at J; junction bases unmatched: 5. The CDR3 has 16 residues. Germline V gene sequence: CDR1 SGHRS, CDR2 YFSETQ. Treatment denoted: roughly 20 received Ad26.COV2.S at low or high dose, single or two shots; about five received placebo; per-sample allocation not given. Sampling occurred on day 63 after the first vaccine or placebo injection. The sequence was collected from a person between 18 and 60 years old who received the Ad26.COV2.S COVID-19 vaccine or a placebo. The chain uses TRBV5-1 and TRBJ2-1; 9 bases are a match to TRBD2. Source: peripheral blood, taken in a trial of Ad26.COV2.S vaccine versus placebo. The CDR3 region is CASSLEGLASYNEQFF. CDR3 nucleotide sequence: TGCGCCAGCAGCTTGGAGGGACTAGCATCGTACAATGAGCAGTTCTTC.